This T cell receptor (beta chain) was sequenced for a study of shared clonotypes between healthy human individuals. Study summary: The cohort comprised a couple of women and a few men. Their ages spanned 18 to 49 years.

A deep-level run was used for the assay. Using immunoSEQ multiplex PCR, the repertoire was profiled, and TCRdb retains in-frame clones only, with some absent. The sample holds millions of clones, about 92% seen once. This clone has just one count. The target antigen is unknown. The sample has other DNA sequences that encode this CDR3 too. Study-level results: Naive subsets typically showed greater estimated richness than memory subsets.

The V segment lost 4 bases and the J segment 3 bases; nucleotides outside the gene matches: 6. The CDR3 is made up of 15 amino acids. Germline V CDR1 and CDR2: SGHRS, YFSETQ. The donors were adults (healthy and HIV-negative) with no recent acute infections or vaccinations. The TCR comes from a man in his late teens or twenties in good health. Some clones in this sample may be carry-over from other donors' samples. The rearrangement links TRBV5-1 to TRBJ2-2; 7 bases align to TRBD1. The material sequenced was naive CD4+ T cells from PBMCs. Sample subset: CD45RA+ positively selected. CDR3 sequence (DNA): TGCGCCAGCAGCCTGCGACAGGGCGACACCGGGGAGCTGTTTTTT. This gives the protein CASSLRQGDTGELFF.